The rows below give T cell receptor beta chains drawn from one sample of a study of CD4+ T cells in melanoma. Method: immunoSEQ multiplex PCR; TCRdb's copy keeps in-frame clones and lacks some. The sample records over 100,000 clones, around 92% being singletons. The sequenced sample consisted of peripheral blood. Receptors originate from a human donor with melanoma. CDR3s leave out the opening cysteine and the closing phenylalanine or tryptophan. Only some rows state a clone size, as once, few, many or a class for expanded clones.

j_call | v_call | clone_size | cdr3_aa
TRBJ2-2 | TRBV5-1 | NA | ASSPRQDANTGELF
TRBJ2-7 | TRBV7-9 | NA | ASSLESYEQY
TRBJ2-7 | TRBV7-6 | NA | ASSSGDFQTQY
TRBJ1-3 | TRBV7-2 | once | ASSPDRVRGNTIY
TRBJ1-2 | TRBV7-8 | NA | ASTYQRGSSYGYT
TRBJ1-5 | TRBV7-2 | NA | ASSLRGNQPQH
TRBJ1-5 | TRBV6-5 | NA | ASSTDREGQPQH
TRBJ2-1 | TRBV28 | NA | ASIKGGSYNEQF
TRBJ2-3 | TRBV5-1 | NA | ASSRLAGGGGTDTQY
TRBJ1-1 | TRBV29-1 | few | SGDRGGNTEAF
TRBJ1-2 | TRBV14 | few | ASSQDTNYGYT
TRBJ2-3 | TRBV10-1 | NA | ASSAGGTNDTQY
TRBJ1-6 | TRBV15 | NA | ATRGGSPYNSPLH
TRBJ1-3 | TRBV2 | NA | ASHRGVGQGENTIY
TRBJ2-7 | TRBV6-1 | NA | ASTPSGGYYEQY
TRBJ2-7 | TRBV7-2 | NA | ASSAIPRTSYYEQY
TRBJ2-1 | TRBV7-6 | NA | ASSLSNEQF
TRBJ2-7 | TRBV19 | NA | ASSLDRGHEQY
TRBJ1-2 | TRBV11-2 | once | ASSSYRGQARHGYT
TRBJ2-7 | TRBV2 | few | ASTRGRYEQY
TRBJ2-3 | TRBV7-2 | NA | ASSRKQTAGTDTQY
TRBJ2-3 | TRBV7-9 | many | ASSLAKGDTQY
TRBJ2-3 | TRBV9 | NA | ASSWGDRARGDTQY